What follows are 10 T cell receptor beta chains derived from one specimen sequenced in a study of vaccination and CD4 T cells after COVID-19. With the Oncomine TCR Beta short-read assay, DNA from cultured CD4+ T cells was sequenced. TCRdb re-called the PCR reads with MiXCR, one entry per CDR3 protein. The sample includes approximately 13,000 distinct CDR3 sequences, roughly 29% of them seen just once. Their recognized antigens are unknown. Treatment indicated: roughly ten-day PBMC culture with coronavirus spike peptide pools or control peptides (ViraFEST assay). The sequencing used CD4+ T cells from blood, cultured in vitro, collected before SARS-CoV-2 vaccination. Receptors originate from a human donor who received a COVID-19 vaccine.

This sequence joins TRBV11-3 and TRBJ2-7; 9 bases are shared with TRBD1. CDR3 length: 16 residues. The germline gives CDR1 SGHNT, CDR2 YENEEA. V gave up 2 bases and J gave up 6 bases; unmatched junction bases: 11. The CDR3 DNA is TGTGCCAGCAGCTTAATTGCGGACAGGGGCCCCGGCGAGCAGTACTTC. This sequence encodes CASSLIADRGPGEQYF. The full variable domain, with the rest looked up from reference TRBV11-3 and TRBJ2-7, is EAGVVQSPRYKIIEKKQPVAFWCNPISGHNTLYWYLQNLGQGPELLIRYENEEAVDDSQLPKDRFSAERLKGVDSTLKIQPAELGDSAVYLCASSLIADRGPGEQYFGPGTRLTVT.

The V gene is TRBV15, the J gene TRBJ1-6; 7 nucleotides agree with TRBD1. V gave up 1 base and J gave up 3 bases; unmatched junction bases: 9. This CDR3 contains 18 residues. Germline V CDR1 and CDR2: LNHNV, YYDKDF (reference sequence). CDR3 amino acids: CATSRGWGRGNYNSPLHF. In DNA, the CDR3 is TGTGCCACCAGCAGAGGATGGGGCAGGGGGAACTATAATTCACCCCTCCACTTT.

The chain joins TRBV20-1 to TRBJ2-1; D is perhaps TRBD2 (7 bases). The germline V gene has CDR1 DFQATT and CDR2 SNEGSKA (reference sequence). CDR3 length equals 16 residues. Deletions cut 2 bases from V and 0 bases from J, with 14 bases between. The CDR3 is CSARRLGGRSYNEQFF. CDR3 nucleotides: TGCAGTGCTAGAAGGTTGGGGGGGCGCTCCTACAATGAGCAGTTCTTC.

This chain uses TRBV20-1 with TRBJ2-1; 8 nucleotides agree with TRBD2. The CDR3 consists of 18 residues. The germline CDR1 and CDR2 sequences are DFQATT and SNEGSKA (reference sequence). J gave up 2 bases and V 1 base, and 13 bases lay outside the gene matches. CDR3 in DNA: TGCAGTGCTAGAGTTCGGGGGGGGCCGTCGATGACCTACAATGAGCAGTTCTTC. This codes for CSARVRGGPSMTYNEQFF.

This clonotype has a handful of counts. The V call is TRBV15, the J call TRBJ1-1; 7 bases fit TRBD1. Germline V gene data show CDR1 as LNHNV and CDR2 as YYDKDF (reference sequence). This CDR3 is built from 15 residues. The V gene end was trimmed by 6 bases and the J gene end by 3 bases; junction bases not matched to a gene: 10. This CDR3 reads CATSKGALGDTEAFF. The CDR3 DNA follows: TGTGCCACCAGTAAGGGGGCTTTAGGAGACACTGAAGCTTTCTTT.

This sequence joins TRBV5-4 and TRBJ2-3; D not resolved. Deletions cut 0 bases from V and 3 bases from J, with 14 bases between. This CDR3 is built from 16 residues. Germline V gene lookup returns CDR1 SGHNT and CDR2 YYREEE (reference sequence). DNA of the CDR3: TGTGCCAGCAGCTTGGACCCGAGTGGTGGTACAGATACGCAGTATTTT. This codes for CASSLDPSGGTDTQYF. The whole variable domain, remainder taken from reference TRBV5-4 and TRBJ2-3, is ETGVTQSPTHLIKTRGQQVTLRCSSQSGHNTVSWYQQALGQGPQFIFQYYREEENGRGNFPPRFSGLQFPNYSSELNVNALELDDSALYLCASSLDPSGGTDTQYFGPGTRLTVL.

This clonotype was seen only once. The rearrangement links TRBV3-1 to TRBJ1-6; D is ambiguous. The V end was cut by 4 bases, the J end by 7 bases, with 11 bases between. This CDR3 is 14 amino acids long. In germline, CDR1 is LGHDT, CDR2 YNNKEL (reference sequence). The DNA of the CDR3 is TGTGCCAGCAGCCCAAGAAGAACAAATTCACCCCTCCACTTT. It codes for CASSPRRTNSPLHF.

This chain uses TRBV5-1 with TRBJ2-3; 15 positions agree with TRBD2. The junction had 4 bases not matched to a gene; V was cut back by 3 bases and J by 8 bases. This CDR3 has 15 residues. The germline V gene has CDR1 SGHRS and CDR2 YFSETQ. The CDR3: CASSWRTSGGATQYF. The CDR3 DNA sequence: TGCGCCAGCAGCTGGCGGACTAGCGGGGGGGCTACGCAGTATTTT.

This chain uses TRBV25-1 with TRBJ1-1, with TRBD1 matching over 8 bases. Trimming cost V 3 bases and J 6 bases; bases outside gene matches: 3. The CDR3 has 13 residues. Germline values: CDR1 MGHDK, CDR2 SYGVNS. Here the CDR3 DNA reads TGTGCCAGCAGTGAGAGGACAGGGCCTGAAGCTTTCTTT. Protein sequence: CASSERTGPEAFF.

This clonotype has more than one count but fewer than ten. The chain has TRBV20-1 and TRBJ2-3, with TRBD2 identical over 11 bases. Germline V CDR1 and CDR2: DFQATT, SNEGSKA (reference sequence). The CDR3 loop spans 16 amino acids. With V trimmed by 5 bases and J by 5 bases, 12 bases remained unmatched. CDR3 residues: CSAHESIAGGQDTQYF. The CDR3 nucleotides are TGCAGTGCTCACGAATCAATAGCGGGGGGGCAAGATACGCAGTATTTT.